These 10 T cell receptor beta chains came from one sample sequenced in a study of T cell changes during pregnancy in multiple sclerosis. The assay was immunoSEQ multiplex PCR, and TCRdb's table has in-frame clones only and misses some. The table shows approximately 92,000 clones, with around 93% occurring only once. The source material was peripheral blood, sampled after pregnancy. These receptors originate from a female donor with multiple sclerosis, enrolled in a pregnancy study.

V is TRBV30 and J is TRBJ2-1; the match to TRBD2 covers 13 bases. Germline CDR1 is GTSNPN and CDR2 is SVGIG (reference sequence). Losses at the gene ends were 3 bases for V and 6 bases for J; bases not matched to a gene: 8. The CDR3 has 16 residues. The CDR3 reads CAWREGLAGAGNEQFF. The CDR3 DNA sequence: TGTGCCTGGAGAGAAGGACTAGCGGGAGCAGGCAATGAGCAGTTCTTC.

V gene TRBV5-1 combines with J gene TRBJ1-1, with 8 bases that match TRBD1. With V trimmed by 6 bases and J by 3 bases, 10 bases remained unmatched. Germline lookup yields CDR1 SGHRS and CDR2 YFSETQ. This CDR3 is 15 amino acids long. The CDR3 DNA reads TGCGCCAGCAAGCTCCAGGGGGCGCGCGACACTGAAGCTTTCTTT. This sequence encodes CASKLQGARDTEAFF.

The V gene is TRBV6-5, the J gene TRBJ1-5, with no clear D. The CDR3 spans 14 residues. The V and J ends lost 6 bases and 0 bases respectively, with 9 bases between them. Germline lookup yields CDR1 MNHEY and CDR2 SVGAGI. In nucleotides, the CDR3 is TGTGCCAGCAGACCCGGGAATAGCAATCAGCCCCAGCATTTT. This codes for CASRPGNSNQPQHF.

This clone has just a few counts. The chain combines TRBV11-2 with TRBJ1-1; no definite D call. V was clipped by 8 bases and J by 8 bases, with 18 bases between them. This CDR3 comprises 13 residues. The germline V gene encodes CDR1 SGHAT and CDR2 FQNNGV. This CDR3 reads CASGSPMMGEAFF. The CDR3 DNA reads TGTGCCAGCGGGTCCCCCATGATGGGCGAAGCTTTCTTT.

The rearrangement links TRBV6-4 to TRBJ2-2; no reliable D call. V gave up 3 bases and J gave up 7 bases, with 12 bases separating them. This CDR3 contains 14 residues. The V gene's germline CDR1 is MRHNA and CDR2 SNTAGT. The CDR3 sequence is CASSEELIGGELFF. The CDR3 DNA is TGTGCCAGCAGTGAGGAGCTAATCGGCGGGGAGCTGTTTTTT.

V gene TRBV15 combines with J gene TRBJ2-7; D possibly corresponds to TRBD2 (6 bases). V lost 7 bases, J lost 0 bases, and 10 bases lay in between. Germline CDR1 reads LNHNV; CDR2 reads YYDKDF (reference sequence). The CDR3 runs 13 residues. CDR3 protein: CATKAGSSYEQYF. The CDR3 coding sequence is TGTGCCACCAAGGCGGGAAGCTCCTACGAGCAGTACTTC. Drawing the rest from reference TRBV15 and TRBJ2-7, the complete variable domain is DAMVIQNPRYQVTQFGKPVTLSCSQTLNHNVMYWYQQKSSQAPKLLFHYYDKDFNNEADTPDNFQSRRPNTSFCFLDIRSPGLGDTAMYLCATKAGSSYEQYFGPGTRLTVT.

CDR3 in DNA: TGCGCCAGCAGCAGGGGGGTCGGCTACGAGCAGTACTTC. Amino acid sequence: CASSRGVGYEQYF. The chain couples TRBV10-1 to TRBJ2-7; perhaps TRBD1 as D (7 bases). This CDR3 spans 13 amino acids. Trimming pared 6 bases from V and 3 bases from J, leaving 12 bases between. The V gene's germline CDR1 is WNHNN and CDR2 SYGVQD (reference sequence).

This clone appeared a single time. This sequence joins TRBV4-3 and TRBJ2-7; possibly TRBD1 for D (6 bases). CDR1 is LGHNA, CDR2 YSLEER, per germline. Trimming cost V 5 bases and J 1 base, with 9 bases left between them. The CDR3 spans 13 residues. CDR3 nucleotide sequence: TGCGCCAGCAGCGAGGGGGAATCCTACGAGCAGTACTTC. Translating gives CASSEGESYEQYF.

J is TRBJ1-3 and V is TRBV10-1, with D unresolved. The CDR3 length is 12 residues. V lost 6 bases, J lost 4 bases, and 7 bases lay in between. Germline loops: CDR1 WNHNN, CDR2 SYGVQD (reference sequence). CDR3 amino acids: CASSQTGNTIYF. CDR3 DNA sequence: TGCGCCAGCAGCCAAACAGGAAACACCATATATTTT.

The chain recombines TRBV7-9 with TRBJ1-5; 10 bases match TRBD1. V trimming: 1 base; J trimming: 2 bases; junction bases outside the gene matches: 5. The CDR3 loop spans 17 amino acids. Germline values: CDR1 SEHNR, CDR2 FQNEAQ (reference sequence). The CDR3 protein is CASSLVDRGQGNQPQHF. The DNA for the CDR3 is TGTGCCAGCAGCTTAGTCGACAGGGGGCAGGGCAATCAGCCCCAGCATTTT. The variable domain in full, completed from reference TRBV7-9 and TRBJ1-5, reads DTGVSQNPRHKITKRGQNVTFRCDPISEHNRLYWYRQTLGQGPEFLTYFQNEAQLEKSRLLSDRFSAERPKGSFSTLEIQRTEQGDSAMYLCASSLVDRGQGNQPQHFGDGTRLSIL.